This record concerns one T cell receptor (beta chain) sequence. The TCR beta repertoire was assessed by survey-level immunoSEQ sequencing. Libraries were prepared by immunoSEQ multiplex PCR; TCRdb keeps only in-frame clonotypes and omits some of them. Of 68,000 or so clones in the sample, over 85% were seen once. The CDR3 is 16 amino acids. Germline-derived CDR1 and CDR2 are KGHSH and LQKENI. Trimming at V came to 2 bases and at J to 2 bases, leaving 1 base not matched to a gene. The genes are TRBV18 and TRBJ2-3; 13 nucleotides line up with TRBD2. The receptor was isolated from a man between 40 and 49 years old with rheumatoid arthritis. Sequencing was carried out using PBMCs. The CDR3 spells CASSPGLAGDTDTQYF. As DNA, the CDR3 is TGTGCCAGCTCACCAGGACTAGCGGGAGACACAGATACGCAGTATTTT.